The sample holds many counts of the clone carrying this T cell receptor beta chain. As for time point: healthy volunteer bleed at 2 weeks. Extraction yielded total RNA from whole blood (unfractionated). Individual cDNA molecules received unique molecular identifiers in the library. In the authors' methods: Sample TCR counts, which ranged from about 20,000 to 690,600, had a median of 95,638. TCRdb itself ran the RACE reads through MiXCR, one entry per CDR3 protein. The authors' filters were not applied to this entry. Among about 130,000 distinct CDR3 sequences listed, about 8.2% were seen once. The sample belongs to a study of human T cells and chemical hapten exposure. V lost 2 bases and J lost 5; bases outside the gene matches: 12. The CDR3 is 16 amino acids. Per germline, CDR1 DFQATT and CDR2 SNEGSKA (reference sequence).

The origin of this receptor is a male donor in good health. Some clones in this sample may be carry-over from other donors' samples. The V gene is TRBV20-1, the J gene TRBJ2-5, with 9 bases matching TRBD1. The sequenced material came from whole blood. In nucleotides, the CDR3 is TGCAGTGCTAGATCTTTTAGGGGACAGGGTGTGGAGACCCAGTACTTC. Residues: CSARSFRGQGVETQYF.